This paragraph covers one T cell receptor (beta chain) sequence. Antigen specificity is unknown. This entry is derived from a study of T-cell reconstitution after alpha-beta-depleted transplantation in children. Study outcomes and limitations: At around two months after transplant, the alpha-beta T cells were reportedly derived from several hundred expanded clones that came from non-depleted graft cells. Diversity of TCRbeta at day 60 was high in some patients, arising from surviving recipient T cells and thymic progenitors. Among T cells one year after transplant, newly produced cells accounted for most counts and diversity.

CDR1 is SGHRS, CDR2 YFSETQ, per germline. Trimming cost V 6 bases and J 3 bases, with 18 bases left between them. The CDR3 loop spans 15 amino acids. Unique molecular identifiers were used to barcode this TCRbeta library. TCRdb itself ran the PCR reads through MiXCR, one entry per CDR3 protein. The data contain some 200,000 distinct CDR3 sequences, about 8.2% of them seen just once; the ten biggest clones take up 35% to 45%. The rearrangement links TRBV5-1 to TRBJ2-5, with D possibly being TRBD2 (6 bases). Sequenced here: PBMCs, mostly from graft donor cells, sampled 360 days after TCRalphabeta/CD19-depleted stem cell transplant. The receptor comes from a male patient aged 2 to 10 who had a stem cell transplant for acute myeloid leukemia, so the T cells may come from the graft donor. In DNA form, the CDR3 reads TGCGCCAGCACAGGAACGGGAGTGGGGAAAGAGACCCAGTACTTC. This encodes CASTGTGVGKETQYF.